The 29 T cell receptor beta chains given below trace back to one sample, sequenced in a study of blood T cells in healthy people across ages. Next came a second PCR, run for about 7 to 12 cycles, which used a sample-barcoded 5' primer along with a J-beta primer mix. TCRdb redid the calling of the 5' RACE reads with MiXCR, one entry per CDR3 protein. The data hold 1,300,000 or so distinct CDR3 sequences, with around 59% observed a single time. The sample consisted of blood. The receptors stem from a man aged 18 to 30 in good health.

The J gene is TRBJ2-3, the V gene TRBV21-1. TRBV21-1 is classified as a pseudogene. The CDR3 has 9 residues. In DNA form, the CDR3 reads TGTGCCAGCCGGATTACGCAGTATTTT. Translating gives CASRITQYF.

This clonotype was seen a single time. DNA for the CDR3: TGCAGTGCACGGACAGGGCCCCAAGATACGCAGTATTTT. Translation gives CSARTGPQDTQYF. This chain joins TRBV20-1 and TRBJ2-3; 8 nucleotides agree with TRBD1. CDR3 size: 13 residues. The germline V gene has CDR1 DFQATT and CDR2 SNEGSKA (reference sequence). J gave up 5 bases and V 6 bases, and 7 bases lay outside the gene matches.

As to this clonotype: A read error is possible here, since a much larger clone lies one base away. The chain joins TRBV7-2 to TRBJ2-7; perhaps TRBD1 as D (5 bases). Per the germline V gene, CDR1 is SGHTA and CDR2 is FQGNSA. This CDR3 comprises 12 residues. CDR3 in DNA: TGTGCCGGCAGCTTAGGACAAGAGGAGCAGTACTTC. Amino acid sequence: CAGSLGQEEQYF.

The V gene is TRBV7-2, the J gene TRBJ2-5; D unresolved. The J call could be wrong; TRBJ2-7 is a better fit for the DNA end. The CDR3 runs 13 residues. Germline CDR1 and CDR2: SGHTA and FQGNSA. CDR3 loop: CASSLDPYTEQYF. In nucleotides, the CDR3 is TGTGCCAGCAGCTTAGATCCGTATACCGAGCAGTACTTC.

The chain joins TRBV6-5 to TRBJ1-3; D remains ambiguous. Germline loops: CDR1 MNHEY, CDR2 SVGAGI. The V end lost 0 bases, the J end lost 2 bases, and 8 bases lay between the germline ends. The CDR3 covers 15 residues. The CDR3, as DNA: TGTGCCAGCAGTTACTCGATTGGGGCTGGAAACACCATATATTTT. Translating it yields CASSYSIGAGNTIYF.

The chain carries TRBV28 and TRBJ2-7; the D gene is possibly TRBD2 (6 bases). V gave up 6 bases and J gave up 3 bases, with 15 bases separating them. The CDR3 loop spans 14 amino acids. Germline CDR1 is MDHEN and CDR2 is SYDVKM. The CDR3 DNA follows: TGTGCCAGCAGAACCGGGACTGCGAACTACGAGCAGTACTTC. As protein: CASRTGTANYEQYF.

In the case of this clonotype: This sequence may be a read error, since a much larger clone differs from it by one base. The CDR3 coding sequence is TGTGCCAGCATTCAGGGGCGATACGAGCAGTACTTC. As protein: CASIQGRYEQYF. The chain links TRBV12-3 or TRBV12-4 to TRBJ2-7; tentatively, D is TRBD1 (6 bases). The CDR3 totals 12 residues. Trimming pared 7 bases from V and 4 bases from J, leaving 11 bases between.

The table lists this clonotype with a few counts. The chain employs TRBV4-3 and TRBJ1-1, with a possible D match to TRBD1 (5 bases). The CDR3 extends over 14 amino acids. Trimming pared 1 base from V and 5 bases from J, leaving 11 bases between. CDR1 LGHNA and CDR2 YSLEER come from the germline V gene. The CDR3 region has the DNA TGCGCCAGCAGCCAAGTGACAGAGAGGACTGAAGCTTTCTTT. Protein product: CASSQVTERTEAFF.

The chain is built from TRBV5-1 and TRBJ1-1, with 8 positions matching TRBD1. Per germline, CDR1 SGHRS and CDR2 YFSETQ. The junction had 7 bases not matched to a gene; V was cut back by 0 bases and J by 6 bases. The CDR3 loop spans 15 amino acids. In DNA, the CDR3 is TGCGCCAGCAGCTTGGGAACCGCAGGGGGCCCTGAAGCTTTCTTT. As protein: CASSLGTAGGPEAFF.

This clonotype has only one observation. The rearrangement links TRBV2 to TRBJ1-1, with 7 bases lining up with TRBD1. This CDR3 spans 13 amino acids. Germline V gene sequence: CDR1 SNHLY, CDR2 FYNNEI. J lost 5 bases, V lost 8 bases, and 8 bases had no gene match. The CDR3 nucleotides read TGTGCCAGCCAACTTCAGGGGGGGACTGAAGCTTTCTTT. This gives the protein CASQLQGGTEAFF.

CDR3 nucleotide sequence: TGTGCCAGCAGCTTCCCCAATACGGGCTGGGGAAACACCATATATTTT. This encodes CASSFPNTGWGNTIYF. The V call is TRBV7-9, the J call TRBJ1-3; no reliable D call. The CDR3 loop spans 16 amino acids. The V and J ends lost 3 bases and 4 bases respectively, with 16 bases between them. Germline V gives CDR1 SEHNR, CDR2 FQNEAQ (reference sequence).

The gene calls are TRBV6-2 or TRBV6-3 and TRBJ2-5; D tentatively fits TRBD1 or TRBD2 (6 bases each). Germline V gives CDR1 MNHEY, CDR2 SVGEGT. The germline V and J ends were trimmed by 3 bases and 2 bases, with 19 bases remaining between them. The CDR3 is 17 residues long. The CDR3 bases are TGTGCCAGCAGTTATAATACGGTCCGGGGGCCTCAAGAGACCCAGTACTTC. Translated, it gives CASSYNTVRGPQETQYF.

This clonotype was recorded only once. This CDR3 is CASSYSMQVSGNTIYF. The CDR3, as DNA: TGTGCCAGCAGTTACTCGATGCAAGTCTCTGGAAACACCATATATTTT. The rearrangement uses TRBV6-5 and TRBJ1-3, with D uncertain. The germline V and J ends were trimmed by 0 bases and 0 bases, with 9 bases remaining between them. The CDR3 spans 16 residues. CDR1 and CDR2 from the germline V gene are MNHEY and SVGAGI.

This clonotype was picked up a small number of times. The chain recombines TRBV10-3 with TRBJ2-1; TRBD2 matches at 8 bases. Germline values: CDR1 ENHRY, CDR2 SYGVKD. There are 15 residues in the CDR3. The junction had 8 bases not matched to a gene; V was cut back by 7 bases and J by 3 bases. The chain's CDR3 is CAIKSSGDHYNEQFF. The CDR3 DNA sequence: TGTGCCATCAAGAGTAGCGGGGACCACTACAATGAGCAGTTCTTC.

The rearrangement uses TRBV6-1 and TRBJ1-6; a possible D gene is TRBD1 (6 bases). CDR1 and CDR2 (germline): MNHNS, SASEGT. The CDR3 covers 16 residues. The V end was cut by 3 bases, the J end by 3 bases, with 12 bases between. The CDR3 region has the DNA TGTGCCAGCAGTGATTACTTACAGGGCTATAATTCACCCCTCCACTTT. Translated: CASSDYLQGYNSPLHF.

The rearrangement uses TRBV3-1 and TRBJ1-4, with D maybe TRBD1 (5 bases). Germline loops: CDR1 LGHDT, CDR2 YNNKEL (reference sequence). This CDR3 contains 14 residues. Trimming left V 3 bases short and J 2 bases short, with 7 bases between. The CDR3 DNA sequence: TGTGCCAGCAGCCATGGGGCGACTAATGAAAAACTGTTTTTT. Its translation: CASSHGATNEKLFF.

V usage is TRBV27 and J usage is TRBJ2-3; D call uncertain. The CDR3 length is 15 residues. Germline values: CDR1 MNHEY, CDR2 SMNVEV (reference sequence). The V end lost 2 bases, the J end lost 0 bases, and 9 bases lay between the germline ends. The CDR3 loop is CASSLLGDSTDTQYF. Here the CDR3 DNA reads TGTGCCAGCAGTTTACTCGGCGACAGCACAGATACGCAGTATTTT.

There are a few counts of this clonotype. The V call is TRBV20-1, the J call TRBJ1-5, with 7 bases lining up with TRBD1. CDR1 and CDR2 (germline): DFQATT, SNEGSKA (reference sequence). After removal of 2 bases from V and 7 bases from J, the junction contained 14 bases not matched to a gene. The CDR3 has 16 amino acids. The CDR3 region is CSARRQAKGALQPQHF. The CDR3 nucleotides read TGCAGTGCTAGACGCCAAGCTAAGGGGGCTTTACAGCCCCAGCATTTT.

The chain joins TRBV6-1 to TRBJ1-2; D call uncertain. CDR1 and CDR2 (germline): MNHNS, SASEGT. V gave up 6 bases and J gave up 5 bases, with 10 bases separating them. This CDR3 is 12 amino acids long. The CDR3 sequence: CASRGIRYGYTF. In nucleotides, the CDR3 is TGTGCCAGCAGGGGCATACGATATGGCTACACCTTC.

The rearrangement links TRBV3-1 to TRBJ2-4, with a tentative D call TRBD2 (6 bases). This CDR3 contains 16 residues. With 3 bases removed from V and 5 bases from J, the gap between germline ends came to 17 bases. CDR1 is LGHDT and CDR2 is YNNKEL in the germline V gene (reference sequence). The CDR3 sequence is CASSQSAGRRQNIQYF. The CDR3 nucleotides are TGTGCCAGCAGCCAGTCCGCGGGACGGCGACAAAACATTCAGTACTTC.

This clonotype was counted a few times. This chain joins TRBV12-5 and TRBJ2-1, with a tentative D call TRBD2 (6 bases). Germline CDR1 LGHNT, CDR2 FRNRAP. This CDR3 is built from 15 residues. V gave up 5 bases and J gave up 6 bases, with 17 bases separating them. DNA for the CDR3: TGTGCTAGTGGTCCCCGGGGCGGGATGATCAATGAGCAGTTCTTC. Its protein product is CASGPRGGMINEQFF.

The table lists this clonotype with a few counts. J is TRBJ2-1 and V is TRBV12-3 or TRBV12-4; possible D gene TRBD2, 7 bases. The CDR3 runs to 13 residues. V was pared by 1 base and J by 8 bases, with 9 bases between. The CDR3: CASSLGGGDEQFF. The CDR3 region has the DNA TGTGCCAGCAGTTTAGGAGGGGGGGATGAGCAGTTCTTC.

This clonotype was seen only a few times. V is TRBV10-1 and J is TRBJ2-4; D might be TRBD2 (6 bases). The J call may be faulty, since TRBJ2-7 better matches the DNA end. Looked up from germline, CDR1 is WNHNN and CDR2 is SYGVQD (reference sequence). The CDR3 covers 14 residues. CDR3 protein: CASSITRASDEQYF. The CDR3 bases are TGCGCCAGCAGTATAACTAGGGCTAGCGACGAGCAGTACTTC.

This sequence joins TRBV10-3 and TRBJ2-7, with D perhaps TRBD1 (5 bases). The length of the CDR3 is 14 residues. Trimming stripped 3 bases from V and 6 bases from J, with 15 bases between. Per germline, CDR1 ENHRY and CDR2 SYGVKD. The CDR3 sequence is CAISDRAPTGEQYF. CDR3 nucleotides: TGTGCCATCAGTGACAGGGCCCCTACCGGCGAGCAGTACTTC.

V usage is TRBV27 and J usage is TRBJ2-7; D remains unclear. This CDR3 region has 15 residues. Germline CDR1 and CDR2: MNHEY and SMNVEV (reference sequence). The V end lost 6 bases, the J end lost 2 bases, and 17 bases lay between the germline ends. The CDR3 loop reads CASRPAGAVAYEQYF. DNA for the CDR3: TGTGCCAGCAGACCAGCCGGAGCAGTCGCCTACGAGCAGTACTTC.

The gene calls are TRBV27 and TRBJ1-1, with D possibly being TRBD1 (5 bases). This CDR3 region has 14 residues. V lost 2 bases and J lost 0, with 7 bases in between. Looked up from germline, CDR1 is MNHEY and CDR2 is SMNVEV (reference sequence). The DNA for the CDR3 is TGTGCCAGCAGTTTAAAGGGGATGAACACTGAAGCTTTCTTT. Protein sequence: CASSLKGMNTEAFF.

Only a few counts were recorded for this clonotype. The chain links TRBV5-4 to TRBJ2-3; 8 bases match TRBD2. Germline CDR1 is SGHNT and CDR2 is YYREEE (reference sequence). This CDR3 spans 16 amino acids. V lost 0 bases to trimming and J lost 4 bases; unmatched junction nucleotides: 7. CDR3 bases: TGTGCCAGCAGCTTGGTGAGCGGGAGCGTCGCAGATACGCAGTATTTT. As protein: CASSLVSGSVADTQYF.

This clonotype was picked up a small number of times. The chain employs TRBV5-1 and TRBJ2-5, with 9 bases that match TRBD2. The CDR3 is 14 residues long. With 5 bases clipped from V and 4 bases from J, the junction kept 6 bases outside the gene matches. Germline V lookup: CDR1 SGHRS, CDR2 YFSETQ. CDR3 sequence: CASRTGLAAETQYF. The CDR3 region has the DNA TGCGCCAGCAGAACGGGACTAGCTGCAGAGACCCAGTACTTC.

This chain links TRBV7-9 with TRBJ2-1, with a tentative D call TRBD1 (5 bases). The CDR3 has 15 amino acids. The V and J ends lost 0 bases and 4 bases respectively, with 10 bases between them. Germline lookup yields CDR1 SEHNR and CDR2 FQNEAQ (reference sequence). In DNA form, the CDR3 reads TGTGCCAGCAGCTTAGCGAGACAGCCGTACAATGAGCAGTTCTTC. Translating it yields CASSLARQPYNEQFF.